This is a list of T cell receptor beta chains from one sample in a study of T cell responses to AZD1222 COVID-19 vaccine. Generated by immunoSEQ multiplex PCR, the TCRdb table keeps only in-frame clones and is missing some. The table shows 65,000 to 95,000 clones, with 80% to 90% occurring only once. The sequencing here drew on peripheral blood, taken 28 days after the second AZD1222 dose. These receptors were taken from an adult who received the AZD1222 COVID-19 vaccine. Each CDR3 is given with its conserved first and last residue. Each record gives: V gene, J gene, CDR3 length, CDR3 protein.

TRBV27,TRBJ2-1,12,CASGDLYNEQFF
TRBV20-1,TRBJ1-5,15,CSASQVGEPNQPQHF
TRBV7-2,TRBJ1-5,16,CASSLDPYQGTLPQHF
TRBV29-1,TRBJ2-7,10,CSVVDGEQYF
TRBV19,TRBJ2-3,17,CASSETTGTPLTDTQYF
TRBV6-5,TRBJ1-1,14,CASWSRRMNTEAFF
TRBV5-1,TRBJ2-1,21,CASSLRQNYRTGTGVYNEQFF
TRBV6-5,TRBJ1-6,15,CASSYGSGGNSPLHF
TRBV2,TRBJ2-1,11,CASSVSGIQFF
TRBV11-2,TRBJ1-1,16,CASSLGNRAWGTEAFF
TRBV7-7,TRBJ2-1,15,CASSLGLPYGNEQFF
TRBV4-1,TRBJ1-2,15,CASSQADREDWGYTF
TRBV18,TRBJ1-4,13,CASSPEVNEKLFF